This T cell receptor beta chain was retrieved from a study of beta chain features in type 1 diabetes. On the study more broadly: Examined across all samples were some 110 million sorted cells.

Isolation of CD4+ naive, central memory, regulatory and stem cell-like memory cells was achieved by sorting via CD45RO/CCR7/CD25/CD127/CD95/CD27. Study-wide findings and caveats: A potential influence of HLA type upon TCRB rearrangement remained unresolved herein. The VDJ junctions of type 1 diabetes patients carried fewer insertions and more deletions.

Expressed TCRB transcripts were sequenced, since all the RNA that had been isolated was reverse transcribed. Profiling relied on immunoSEQ multiplex PCR, and the TCRdb table lists in-frame clones only, not all of them. Seen here are tens of thousands of clones, about 32% observed once, and the top ten hold approximately 0.46%. With regard to this clone: What it binds is unknown.

What was sequenced was stem cell memory CD4+ T cells from blood. This clonotype was obtained from a woman under 30 in good health.

The CDR3 DNA follows: TGTGCCAGCAGTTACAACCGGGACACGAGCTCCTACGAGCAGTACTTC. It is translated as CASSYNRDTSSYEQYF. The rearrangement joins TRBV6-5 to TRBJ2-7; D perhaps matches TRBD1 (6 bases). The V end lost 2 bases, the J end lost 0 bases, and 14 bases lay between the germline ends. The CDR3 spans 16 residues. Germline values: CDR1 MNHEY, CDR2 SVGAGI.